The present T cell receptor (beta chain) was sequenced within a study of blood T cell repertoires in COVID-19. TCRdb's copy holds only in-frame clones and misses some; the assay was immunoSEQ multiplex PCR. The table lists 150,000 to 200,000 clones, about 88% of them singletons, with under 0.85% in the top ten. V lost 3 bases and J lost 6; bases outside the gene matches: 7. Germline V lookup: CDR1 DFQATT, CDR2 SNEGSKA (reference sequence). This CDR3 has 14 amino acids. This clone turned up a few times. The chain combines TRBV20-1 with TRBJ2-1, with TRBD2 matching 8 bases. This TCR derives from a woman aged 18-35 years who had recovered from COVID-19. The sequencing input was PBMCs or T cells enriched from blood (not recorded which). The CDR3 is CSASWSLAGNEQFF. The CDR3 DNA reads TGCAGTGCTAGTTGGTCGCTAGCGGGCAATGAGCAGTTCTTC.